This TCR beta chain was sequenced for a study of radiation and T cells in renal cell carcinoma. CDR3 length: 14 residues. Trimming took 7 bases from V and 7 from J, leaving 14 bases between them. Germline CDR1 MNHEY, CDR2 SVGAGI. Time point indicated: baseline pretreatment blood. Treatment indicated: 15 Gy SBRT to primary tumor, nephrectomy 4 weeks later. Profiling relied on immunoSEQ multiplex PCR, and the TCRdb table lists in-frame clones only, not all of them. The sample lists about 150,000 clones, around 90% occurring once. The clonotype comes from an older woman with renal cell carcinoma. The specimen was blood, collected from a patient whose treatment included radiotherapy and nephrectomy. The rearrangement joins TRBV6-5 to TRBJ1-6; D is uncertain. CDR3 coding DNA: TGTGCCAGCACCCCGGGCTCAAGAAATTCACCCCTCCACTTT. Translation gives CASTPGSRNSPLHF.